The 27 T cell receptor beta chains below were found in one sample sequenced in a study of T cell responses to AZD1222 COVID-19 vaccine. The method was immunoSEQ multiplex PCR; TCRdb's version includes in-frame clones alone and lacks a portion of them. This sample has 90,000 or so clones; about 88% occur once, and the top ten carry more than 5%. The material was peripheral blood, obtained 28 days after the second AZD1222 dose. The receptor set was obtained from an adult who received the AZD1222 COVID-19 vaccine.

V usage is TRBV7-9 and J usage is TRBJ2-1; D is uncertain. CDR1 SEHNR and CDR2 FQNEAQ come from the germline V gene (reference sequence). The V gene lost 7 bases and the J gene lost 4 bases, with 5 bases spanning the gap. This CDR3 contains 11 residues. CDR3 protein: CASNRYNEQFF. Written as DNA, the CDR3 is TGTGCCAGCAACCGGTACAATGAGCAGTTCTTC.

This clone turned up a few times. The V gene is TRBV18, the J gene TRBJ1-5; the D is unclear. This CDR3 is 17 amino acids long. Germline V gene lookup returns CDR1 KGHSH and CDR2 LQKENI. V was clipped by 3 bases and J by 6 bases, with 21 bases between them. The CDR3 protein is CASSPRHVREAFQPQHF. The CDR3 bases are TGTGCCAGCTCACCCCGACACGTGAGGGAGGCGTTTCAGCCCCAGCATTTT.

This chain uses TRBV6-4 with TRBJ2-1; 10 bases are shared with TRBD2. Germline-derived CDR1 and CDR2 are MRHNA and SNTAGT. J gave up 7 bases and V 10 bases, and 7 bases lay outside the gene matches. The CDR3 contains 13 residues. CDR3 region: CATRERGGNEQFF. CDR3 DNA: TGTGCCACCAGAGAGCGGGGGGGAAATGAGCAGTTCTTC.

CDR3 region: CATSEANQPQHF. For the CDR3, the DNA is TGTGCCACCAGTGAGGCCAATCAGCCCCAGCATTTT. The gene calls are TRBV24-1 and TRBJ1-5; D call uncertain. The V end lost 4 bases, the J end lost 3 bases, and 3 bases lay between the germline ends. This CDR3 is built from 12 residues. Germline V gene sequence: CDR1 KGHDR, CDR2 SFDVKD.

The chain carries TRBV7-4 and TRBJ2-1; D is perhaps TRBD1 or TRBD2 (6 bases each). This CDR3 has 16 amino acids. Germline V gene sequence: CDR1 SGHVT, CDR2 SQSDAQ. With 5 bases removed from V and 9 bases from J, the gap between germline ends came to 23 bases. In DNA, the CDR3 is TGTGCCAGCAGCAAAAATTTGCCGGGGGCGTGGGGTGAGCAGTTCTTC. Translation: CASSKNLPGAWGEQFF.

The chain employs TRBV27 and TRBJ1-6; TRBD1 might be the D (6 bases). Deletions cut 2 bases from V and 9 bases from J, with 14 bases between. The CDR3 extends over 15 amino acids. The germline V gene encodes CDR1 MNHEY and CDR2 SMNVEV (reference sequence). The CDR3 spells CASSLSLSGVSPLHF. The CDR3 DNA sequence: TGTGCCAGCAGTTTAAGTTTGTCAGGGGTTTCACCCCTCCACTTT.

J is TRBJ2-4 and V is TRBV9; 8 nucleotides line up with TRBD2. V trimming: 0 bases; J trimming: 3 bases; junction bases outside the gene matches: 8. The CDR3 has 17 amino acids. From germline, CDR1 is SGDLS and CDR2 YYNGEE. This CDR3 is CASSVVGSGVGKNIQYF. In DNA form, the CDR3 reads TGTGCCAGCAGCGTAGTTGGTAGCGGGGTAGGCAAAAACATTCAGTACTTC.

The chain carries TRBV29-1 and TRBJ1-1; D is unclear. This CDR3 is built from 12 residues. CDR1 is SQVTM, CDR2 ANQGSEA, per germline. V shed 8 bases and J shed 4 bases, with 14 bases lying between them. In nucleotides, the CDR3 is TGCAGCCCGTCCCCGGGAGGCACTGAAGCTTTCTTT. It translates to CSPSPGGTEAFF.

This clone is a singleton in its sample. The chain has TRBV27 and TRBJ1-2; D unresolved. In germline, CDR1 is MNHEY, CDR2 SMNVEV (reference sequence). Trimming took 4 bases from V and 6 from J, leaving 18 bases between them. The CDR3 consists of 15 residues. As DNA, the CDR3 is TGTGCCAGCAGTTGGGTCCCTCTCACGAGGGATGGCTACACCTTC. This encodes CASSWVPLTRDGYTF.

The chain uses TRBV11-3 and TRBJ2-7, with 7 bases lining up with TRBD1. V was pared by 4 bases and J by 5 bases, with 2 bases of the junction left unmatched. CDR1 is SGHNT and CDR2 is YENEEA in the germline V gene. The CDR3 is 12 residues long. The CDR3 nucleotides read TGTGCCAGCAGCTACAGGGGAGACGAGCAGTACTTC. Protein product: CASSYRGDEQYF.

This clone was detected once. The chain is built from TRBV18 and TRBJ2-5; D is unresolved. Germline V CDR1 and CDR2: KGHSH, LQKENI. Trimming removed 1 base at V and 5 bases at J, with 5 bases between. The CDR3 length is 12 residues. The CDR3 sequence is CASSPRVETQYF. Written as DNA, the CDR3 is TGTGCCAGCTCACCACGAGTGGAGACCCAGTACTTC.

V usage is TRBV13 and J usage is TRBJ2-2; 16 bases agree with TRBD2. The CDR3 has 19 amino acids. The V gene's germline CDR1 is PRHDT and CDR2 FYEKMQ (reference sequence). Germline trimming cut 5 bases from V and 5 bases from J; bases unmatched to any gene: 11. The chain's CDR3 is CASSPGLAGGPRSTGELFF. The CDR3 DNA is TGTGCCAGCAGCCCGGGACTAGCGGGGGGGCCGAGAAGTACCGGGGAGCTGTTTTTT.

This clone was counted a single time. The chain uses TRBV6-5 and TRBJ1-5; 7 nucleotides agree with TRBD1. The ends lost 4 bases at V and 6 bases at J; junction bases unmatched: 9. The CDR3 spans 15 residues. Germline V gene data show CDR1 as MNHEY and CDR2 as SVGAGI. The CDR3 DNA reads TGTGCCAGCAGTTCCCAACAGGGGTTGGGTCAGCCCCAGCATTTT. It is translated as CASSSQQGLGQPQHF.

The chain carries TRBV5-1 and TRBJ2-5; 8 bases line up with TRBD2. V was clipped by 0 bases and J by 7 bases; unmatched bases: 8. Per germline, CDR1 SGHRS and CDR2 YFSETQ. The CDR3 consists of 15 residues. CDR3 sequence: CASSLAGGPWRTQYF. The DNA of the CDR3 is TGCGCCAGCAGCTTGGCGGGGGGGCCTTGGCGGACCCAGTACTTC.

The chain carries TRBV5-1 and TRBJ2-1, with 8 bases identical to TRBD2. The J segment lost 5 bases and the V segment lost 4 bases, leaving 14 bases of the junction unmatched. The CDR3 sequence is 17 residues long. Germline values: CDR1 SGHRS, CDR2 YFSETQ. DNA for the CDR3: TGCGCCAGCAGCCCGGTTTTGGCGGGGGGATACCACAATGAGCAGTTCTTC. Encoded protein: CASSPVLAGGYHNEQFF.

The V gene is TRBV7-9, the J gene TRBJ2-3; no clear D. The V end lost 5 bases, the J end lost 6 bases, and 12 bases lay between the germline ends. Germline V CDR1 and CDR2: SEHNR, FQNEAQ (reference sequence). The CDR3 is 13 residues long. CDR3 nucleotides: TGTGCCAGCAGCCCTCCAGGCGGTGATACGCAGTATTTT. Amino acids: CASSPPGGDTQYF.

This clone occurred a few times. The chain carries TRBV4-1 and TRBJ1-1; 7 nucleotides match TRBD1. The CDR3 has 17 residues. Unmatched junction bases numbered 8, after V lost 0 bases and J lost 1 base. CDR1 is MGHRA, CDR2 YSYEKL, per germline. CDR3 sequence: CASSQESAGGRNTEAFF. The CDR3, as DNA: TGCGCCAGCAGCCAAGAGTCGGCAGGGGGAAGGAACACTGAAGCTTTCTTT.

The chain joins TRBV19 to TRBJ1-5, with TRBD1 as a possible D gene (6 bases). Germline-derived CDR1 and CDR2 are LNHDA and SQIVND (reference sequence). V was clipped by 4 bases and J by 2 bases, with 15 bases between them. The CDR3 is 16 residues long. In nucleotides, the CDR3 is TGTGCCAGTAGTACGGGCAGGGGAGGAGGCAATCAGCCCCAGCATTTT. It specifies CASSTGRGGGNQPQHF. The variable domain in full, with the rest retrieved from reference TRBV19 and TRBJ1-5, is DGGITQSPKYLFRKEGQNVTLSCEQNLNHDAMYWYRQDPGQGLRLIYYSQIVNDFQKGDIAEGYSVSREKKESFPLTVTSAQKNPTAFYLCASSTGRGGGNQPQHFGDGTRLSIL.

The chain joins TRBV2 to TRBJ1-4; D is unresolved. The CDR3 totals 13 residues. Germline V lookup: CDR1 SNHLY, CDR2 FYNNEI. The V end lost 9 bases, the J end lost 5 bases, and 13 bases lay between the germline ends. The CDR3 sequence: CASTLTPNEKLFF. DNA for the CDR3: TGTGCCAGTACCTTAACCCCCAATGAAAAACTGTTTTTT.

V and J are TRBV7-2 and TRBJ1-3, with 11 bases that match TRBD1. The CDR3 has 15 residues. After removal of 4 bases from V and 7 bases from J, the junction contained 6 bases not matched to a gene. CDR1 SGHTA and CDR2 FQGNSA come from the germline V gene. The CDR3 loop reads CASSSDRGLWNTIYF. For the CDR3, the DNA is TGTGCCAGCAGCTCGGACAGGGGGCTTTGGAACACCATATATTTT. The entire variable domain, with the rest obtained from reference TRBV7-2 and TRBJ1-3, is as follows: GAGVSQSPSNKVTEKGKDVELRCDPISGHTALYWYRQSLGQGLEFLIYFQGNSAPDKSGLPSDRFSAERTGGSVSTLTIQRTQQEDSAVYLCASSSDRGLWNTIYFGEGSWLTVV.

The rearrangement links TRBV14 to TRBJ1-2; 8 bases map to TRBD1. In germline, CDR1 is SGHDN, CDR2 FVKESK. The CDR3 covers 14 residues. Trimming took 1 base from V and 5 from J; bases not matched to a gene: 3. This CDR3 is CASSQARGPYGYTF. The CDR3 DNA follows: TGTGCCAGCAGCCAAGCCAGGGGGCCTTATGGCTACACCTTC. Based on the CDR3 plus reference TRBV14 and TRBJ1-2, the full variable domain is EAGVTQFPSHSVIEKGQTVTLRCDPISGHDNLYWYRRVMGKEIKFLLHFVKESKQDESGMPNNRFLAERTGGTYSTLKVQPAELEDSGVYFCASSQARGPYGYTFGSGTRLTVV.

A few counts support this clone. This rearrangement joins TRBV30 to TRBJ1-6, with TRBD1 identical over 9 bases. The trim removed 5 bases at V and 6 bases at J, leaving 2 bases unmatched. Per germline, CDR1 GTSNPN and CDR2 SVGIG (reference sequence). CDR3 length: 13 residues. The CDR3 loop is CAWGDRVNSPLHF. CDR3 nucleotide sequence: TGTGCCTGGGGGGACAGGGTTAATTCACCCCTCCACTTT.

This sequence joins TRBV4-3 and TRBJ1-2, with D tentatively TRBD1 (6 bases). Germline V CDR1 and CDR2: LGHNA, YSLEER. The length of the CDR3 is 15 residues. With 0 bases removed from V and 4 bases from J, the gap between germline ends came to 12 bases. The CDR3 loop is CASSQDRQVIYGYTF. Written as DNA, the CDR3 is TGCGCCAGCAGCCAAGATCGACAGGTGATCTATGGCTACACCTTC.

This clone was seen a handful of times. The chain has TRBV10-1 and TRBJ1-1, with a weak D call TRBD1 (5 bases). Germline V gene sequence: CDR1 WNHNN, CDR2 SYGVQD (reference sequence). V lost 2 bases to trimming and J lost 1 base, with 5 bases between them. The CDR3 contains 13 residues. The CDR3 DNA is TGCGCCAGCAGTGAGGACAGGAACACTGAAGCTTTCTTT. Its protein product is CASSEDRNTEAFF.

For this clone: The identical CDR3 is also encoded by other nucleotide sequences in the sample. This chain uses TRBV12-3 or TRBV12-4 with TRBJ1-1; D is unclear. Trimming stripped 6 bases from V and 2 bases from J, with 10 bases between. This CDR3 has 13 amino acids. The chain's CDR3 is CASSLNRNTEAFF. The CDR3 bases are TGTGCCAGCAGCCTTAACAGAAACACTGAAGCTTTCTTT.

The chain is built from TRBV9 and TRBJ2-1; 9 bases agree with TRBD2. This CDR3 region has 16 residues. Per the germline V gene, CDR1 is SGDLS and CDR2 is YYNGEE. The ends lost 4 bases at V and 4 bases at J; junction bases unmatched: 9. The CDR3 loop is CASSFPIAGDYNEQFF. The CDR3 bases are TGTGCCAGCAGCTTCCCGATAGCGGGGGATTACAATGAGCAGTTCTTC.

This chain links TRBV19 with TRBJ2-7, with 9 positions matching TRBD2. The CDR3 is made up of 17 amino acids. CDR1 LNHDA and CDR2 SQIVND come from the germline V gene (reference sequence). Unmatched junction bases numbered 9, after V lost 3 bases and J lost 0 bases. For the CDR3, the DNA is TGTGCCAGTAGTATTTCCCCAGCGGGGGGCTTCTCCTACGAGCAGTACTTC. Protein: CASSISPAGGFSYEQYF. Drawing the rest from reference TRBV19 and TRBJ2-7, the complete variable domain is DGGITQSPKYLFRKEGQNVTLSCEQNLNHDAMYWYRQDPGQGLRLIYYSQIVNDFQKGDIAEGYSVSREKKESFPLTVTSAQKNPTAFYLCASSISPAGGFSYEQYFGPGTRLTVT.